Below, 19 T cell receptor beta chains from the same sample are listed, as sequenced in a study of shared clonotypes between healthy human individuals. Repertoires were generated with immunoSEQ multiplex PCR, while TCRdb's copy carries only in-frame clones and drops some. The sample lists 2 million to 3 million clones, approximately 93% occurring once. Sequenced sample: naive CD4+ T cells from PBMCs. Subset specified: CD45RA+ positively selected. All receptors come from a man younger than 35 in good health. Some clones in this sample may be carry-over from other donors' samples.

In DNA form, the CDR3 reads TGTGCCAGCAGCCCTCTCCAGGGGGGGGTAGGGACAGATACGCAGTATTTT. Translated: CASSPLQGGVGTDTQYF. The chain joins TRBV4-2 to TRBJ2-3; D is possibly TRBD1 or TRBD2 (7 bases each). CDR3 length: 17 amino acids. V lost 4 bases to trimming and J lost 3 bases, with 20 bases between them. Germline loops: CDR1 LGHNA, CDR2 YNFKEQ.

The chain carries TRBV7-2 and TRBJ2-1, with 8 bases aligning to TRBD2. V dropped 1 base and J dropped 2; count of bases not matched to a gene: 10. Germline CDR1 SGHTA, CDR2 FQGNSA. The CDR3 spans 18 residues. The CDR3 DNA sequence: TGTGCCAGCAGCTTAGAGCCTAGCGGGCCCAACCCCTACAATGAGCAGTTCTTC. Residues: CASSLEPSGPNPYNEQFF. Drawing the rest from reference TRBV7-2 and TRBJ2-1, the complete variable domain is GAGVSQSPSNKVTEKGKDVELRCDPISGHTALYWYRQSLGQGLEFLIYFQGNSAPDKSGLPSDRFSAERTGGSVSTLTIQRTQQEDSAVYLCASSLEPSGPNPYNEQFFGPGTRLTVL.

Comments on this clone: The identical CDR3 is also encoded by other nucleotide sequences in the sample. This chain connects TRBV23-1 to TRBJ2-3; D may be TRBD1 (5 bases). TRBV23-1 is annotated as an ORF whose role is uncertain. This CDR3 has 15 amino acids. Trimming removed 2 bases at V and 0 bases at J, with 9 bases between. CDR3 sequence: CASSQGAGSTDTQYF. CDR3 bases: TGCGCCAGCAGTCAAGGGGCAGGGAGCACAGATACGCAGTATTTT.

This rearrangement joins TRBV28 to TRBJ1-5, with D unclear. This CDR3 region has 17 residues. Trimming cost V 6 bases and J 2 bases, with 20 bases left between them. Germline V gene lookup returns CDR1 MDHEN and CDR2 SYDVKM. CDR3 sequence reads: CASSYGWVRPRNQPQHF. CDR3 DNA: TGTGCCAGCAGCTACGGCTGGGTTCGGCCTCGCAATCAGCCCCAGCATTTT.

The CDR3 reads CASSVGWDRPNTEAFF. The CDR3 DNA reads as TGTGCCAGCAGTGTGGGATGGGACAGACCGAACACTGAAGCTTTCTTT. The chain has TRBV6-1 and TRBJ1-1, with TRBD1 matching 7 bases. CDR1 is MNHNS, CDR2 SASEGT, per germline. This CDR3 has 16 amino acids. The V gene end was trimmed by 4 bases and the J gene end by 1 base; junction bases not matched to a gene: 9.

This clone was recorded once. The V and J genes are TRBV18 and TRBJ1-2; 11 nucleotides align to TRBD1. The V gene's germline CDR1 is KGHSH and CDR2 LQKENI. This CDR3 spans 17 amino acids. Unmatched junction bases numbered 10, after V lost 3 bases and J lost 4 bases. The CDR3 DNA follows: TGTGCCAGCTCACCCGTACCGGGACAGGGGGAGGCCTATGGCTACACCTTC. Its protein product is CASSPVPGQGEAYGYTF. Full variable domain (remainder filled in from reference TRBV18 and TRBJ1-2): NAGVMQNPRHLVRRRGQEARLRCSPMKGHSHVYWYRQLPEEGLKFMVYLQKENIIDESGMPKERFSAEFPKEGPSILRIQQVVRGDSAAYFCASSPVPGQGEAYGYTFGSGTRLTVV.

The chain couples TRBV4-2 to TRBJ2-7, with a weak D call TRBD1 (6 bases). The CDR3 runs 15 residues. The ends were cut back, 4 bases at V and 2 bases at J, with 15 bases in the middle. Germline values: CDR1 LGHNA, CDR2 YNFKEQ. CDR3: CASSRDRTQTYEQYF. The DNA for the CDR3 is TGTGCCAGCAGCCGAGACAGGACACAGACCTACGAGCAGTACTTC.

The rearrangement uses TRBV29-1 and TRBJ2-5; D not resolved. Deletions cut 5 bases from V and 4 bases from J, with 17 bases between. CDR3 length equals 14 residues. Germline values: CDR1 SQVTM, CDR2 ANQGSEA. CDR3 in amino acids: CSVPSGPIRETQYF. The CDR3 DNA sequence: TGCAGCGTTCCATCTGGGCCGATCAGAGAGACCCAGTACTTC.

The chain has TRBV6-5 and TRBJ1-2; 9 bases map to TRBD1. Germline lookup yields CDR1 MNHEY and CDR2 SVGAGI. The ends lost 5 bases at V and 7 bases at J; junction bases unmatched: 8. There are 14 residues in the CDR3. CDR3 in amino acids: CASSVRTGVGGYTF. The CDR3 DNA sequence: TGTGCCAGCAGTGTAAGGACAGGGGTGGGTGGCTACACCTTC.

The chain has TRBV30 and TRBJ2-5, with no clear D. The CDR3 length is 12 residues. Germline CDR1 reads GTSNPN; CDR2 reads SVGIG (reference sequence). The V gene lost 3 bases and the J gene lost 2 bases, with 7 bases spanning the gap. As DNA, the CDR3 is TGTGCCTGGAGCATGGGTCAAGAGACCCAGTACTTC. Its protein is CAWSMGQETQYF.

The chain recombines TRBV6-6 with TRBJ2-2; TRBD1 matches at 8 bases. CDR1 and CDR2 from the germline V gene are MNHNY and SVGAGI (reference sequence). The V and J ends lost 2 bases and 1 base, in that order; junction bases with no gene match: 0. The CDR3 is 15 residues long. In DNA, the CDR3 is TGTGCCAGCAGTTACGGGACAGGGAACACCGGGGAGCTGTTTTTT. It codes for CASSYGTGNTGELFF.

The V call is TRBV4-1, the J call TRBJ2-1, with 9 bases aligning to TRBD2. The germline gives CDR1 MGHRA, CDR2 YSYEKL. Trimming removed 2 bases from V and 7 bases from J; junction bases left unmatched: 9. The CDR3 has 16 residues. The DNA for the CDR3 is TGCGCCAGCAGCCAACCCCTAGCGGGATTGGAGAATGAGCAGTTCTTC. It translates to CASSQPLAGLENEQFF.

The gene calls are TRBV6-1 and TRBJ2-3; TRBD2 is a possible D gene (7 bases). Germline V gives CDR1 MNHNS, CDR2 SASEGT. This CDR3 spans 14 amino acids. The V end lost 10 bases, the J end lost 3 bases, and 17 bases lay between the germline ends. CDR3 sequence (DNA): TGTGCCACTGGGGGGGCCCGTAGGACAGATACGCAGTATTTT. It yields the protein CATGGARRTDTQYF.

The CDR3 loop reads CASSREGSGRAGETQYF. The CDR3 DNA reads TGCGCCAGCAGCAGGGAAGGTAGCGGGAGGGCCGGGGAGACCCAGTACTTC. V and J are TRBV5-1 and TRBJ2-5; 11 bases are a match to TRBD2. CDR1 and CDR2 from the germline V gene are SGHRS and YFSETQ. The CDR3 totals 17 residues. V shed 4 bases, J shed 5 bases, and the junction held 13 bases outside the gene matches.

The chain links TRBV15 to TRBJ2-7; TRBD2 is a possible D gene (6 bases). The length of the CDR3 is 13 residues. The ends were cut back, 5 bases at V and 3 bases at J, with 11 bases in the middle. Germline CDR1 reads LNHNV; CDR2 reads YYDKDF (reference sequence). Written as DNA, the CDR3 is TGTGCCACCAGCGCCCGACTAGTCTACGAGCAGTACTTC. This translates into CATSARLVYEQYF. The variable domain in full, with the rest retrieved from reference TRBV15 and TRBJ2-7, is DAMVIQNPRYQVTQFGKPVTLSCSQTLNHNVMYWYQQKSSQAPKLLFHYYDKDFNNEADTPDNFQSRRPNTSFCFLDIRSPGLGDTAMYLCATSARLVYEQYFGPGTRLTVT.

V usage is TRBV19 and J usage is TRBJ2-1; possible D gene TRBD1, 5 bases. The CDR3 extends over 16 amino acids. Germline V gene data show CDR1 as LNHDA and CDR2 as SQIVND (reference sequence). V was cut by 1 base and J by 4 bases, with 14 bases left in between. The CDR3 reads CASSIGRDSRYNEQFF. CDR3 DNA: TGTGCCAGTAGTATAGGTCGCGACAGCCGATACAATGAGCAGTTCTTC.

This chain uses TRBV28 with TRBJ1-1; D remains unclear. This CDR3 has 11 residues. CDR1 is MDHEN, CDR2 SYDVKM, per germline. V lost 6 bases and J 6 bases, leaving 8 bases between the germline ends. Written as DNA, the CDR3 is TGTGCCAGCAGCCTGGCCGCTGAAGCTTTCTTT. Its protein is CASSLAAEAFF.

Remarks on this clone: The same CDR3 also results from other DNA sequences found in this sample. The rearrangement joins TRBV5-1 to TRBJ2-1; no reliable D call. The V and J ends lost 1 base and 3 bases respectively, with 8 bases between them. This CDR3 is built from 14 residues. Germline CDR1 and CDR2: SGHRS and YFSETQ. CDR3 amino acids: CASSLRSDYNEQFF. In DNA, the CDR3 is TGCGCCAGCAGCTTGCGGTCGGACTACAATGAGCAGTTCTTC.

Concerning this clone: The same CDR3 can be traced to other DNA sequences in this sample. This sequence joins TRBV28 and TRBJ1-2; 7 bases map to TRBD1. Trimming at V came to 9 bases and at J to 2 bases, leaving 3 bases not matched to a gene. Germline-derived CDR1 and CDR2 are MDHEN and SYDVKM. The CDR3 is 12 amino acids. CDR3 coding DNA: TGTGCCAGTCGGGACAGCAACTATGGCTACACCTTC. It is translated as CASRDSNYGYTF.